This T cell receptor (beta chain) was documented in a study of spatial heterogeneity in lung cancer. Regarding the study as a whole: How many expanded intratumoral alpha and beta TCRs were present tracked the tumor mutation count, which was a count of nonsynonymous mutations. Numbers of ubiquitous and regional expanded TCRs tracked ubiquitous and regional nonsynonymous mutation counts, respectively.

Sample share makes this clonotype medium-sized (0.01 to 0.1%). Its antigen is as yet unknown. TCRdb fed the 5' RACE reads into MiXCR, producing one record per CDR3 protein. This sample carries 1,500 to 2,000 distinct CDR3 sequences, 5% to 6% of them seen once, and the ten largest clones take about 20%. This CDR3 is 17 amino acids long. Time point in this sample: sample taken at primary tumor resection. The donors, 70 to 80 patients with untreated early-stage non-small cell lung cancer, provided the samples. This TCR was recovered from a male donor with early-stage non-small cell lung cancer. The chain is built from TRBV3-2 and TRBJ1-3; TRBD1, the table's D call, lacks a check against the DNA. TRBV3-2 is flagged as a pseudogene. This material consisted of lung tumor tissue, taken at surgery. CDR3 coding DNA: TGTGCCAGCAGCCTAGGACAGGCCTCGGGGGATGGAAACACCATATATTTT. This translates into CASSLGQASGDGNTIYF.